These T cell receptor beta chains were read from a single sample in a study of T cells in pancreatic ductal adenocarcinoma. TCRdb's table, derived via immunoSEQ multiplex PCR, lists solely in-frame clones and lacks some. Of 100,000 or so clones detected, about 95% appear once; the ten largest clones hold less than 4%. The sequenced sample was PBMCs. The receptors originated from a human donor with pancreatic ductal adenocarcinoma. CDR3s leave out the opening cysteine and the closing phenylalanine or tryptophan. The order of the fields is J gene, V gene, D gene, CDR3 protein. The D gene is left open where the match is weak.

>TRBJ2-5|TRBV6-1|NA
ASSSHDTQETQY
>TRBJ2-7|TRBV9|TRBD2
ASSVDGTSGTPVY
>TRBJ2-2|TRBV5-1|TRBD2
ASRFGQRSGSTGELF
>TRBJ1-1|TRBV5-6|NA
ASSLGQPPTGAF
>TRBJ1-2|TRBV21-1|NA
ASSKGRTGPHGYT
>TRBJ2-3|TRBV5-4|NA
ASSLVPGDTQY
>TRBJ2-7|TRBV28|TRBD2
ASCTSGSQEQY
>TRBJ2-3|TRBV6-5|TRBD2
ASSYSGLASTDTQY
>TRBJ2-5|TRBV28|TRBD2
ASSLGLATQETQY
>TRBJ2-1|TRBV27|TRBD2
ASSPLGGGREEGEQF
>TRBJ1-2|TRBV25-1|NA
ASSGDIPYGYT
>TRBJ1-2|TRBV7-9|TRBD1
ASSYRDRDGYT
>TRBJ1-5|TRBV28|NA
ASSSFQPQH
>TRBJ2-3|TRBV6-1|NA
ASSEGAIHTDTQY
>TRBJ2-7|TRBV7-9|NA
ASSRTAYEQY
>TRBJ1-1|TRBV27|NA
ASSLVGGTEAF
>TRBJ2-3|TRBV15|TRBD2
ATSGGGRDTQY
>TRBJ1-4|TRBV6-6|NA
ASSYSVATNEKLF
>TRBJ1-4|TRBV7-8|TRBD1
ASRASGTGDEKLF
>TRBJ1-5|TRBV6-1|TRBD1
ASSGLTGGGQPQH
>TRBJ2-2|TRBV9|NA
ASSVGGGRGTGELF
>TRBJ2-5|TRBV27|TRBD2
ASTRNSGSQETQY
>TRBJ1-2|TRBV4-2|TRBD1
ASSQGDRGHGYT
>TRBJ2-3|TRBV2|TRBD2
ASSEGGGRSDTQY
>TRBJ2-7|TRBV15|TRBD2
ATSRGLAGDSYEQY
>TRBJ2-3|TRBV19|NA
ASSPYRVGTDTQY
>TRBJ1-5|TRBV5-1|NA
ASSLGENQPQH
>TRBJ2-7|TRBV5-1|TRBD1
ASSLAAGQDYEQY
>TRBJ1-5|TRBV7-8|TRBD1
ASSLYTGVRNQPQH
>TRBJ1-5|TRBV19|NA
ASGVARDQPQH
>TRBJ2-6|TRBV21-1|NA
ASSKRGPFRRANWANVLT
>TRBJ2-1|TRBV9|TRBD2
ASSPHSGLAGRNEQF
>TRBJ2-1|TRBV5-1|TRBD2
ASTGLAGHNEQF
>TRBJ2-3|TRBV9|TRBD2
ASSTPSGSKGTDTQY
>TRBJ2-7|TRBV5-3|TRBD2
ARSLVGGLEAYEQY
>TRBJ2-3|TRBV4-1|NA
ASSQVGSGDTQY